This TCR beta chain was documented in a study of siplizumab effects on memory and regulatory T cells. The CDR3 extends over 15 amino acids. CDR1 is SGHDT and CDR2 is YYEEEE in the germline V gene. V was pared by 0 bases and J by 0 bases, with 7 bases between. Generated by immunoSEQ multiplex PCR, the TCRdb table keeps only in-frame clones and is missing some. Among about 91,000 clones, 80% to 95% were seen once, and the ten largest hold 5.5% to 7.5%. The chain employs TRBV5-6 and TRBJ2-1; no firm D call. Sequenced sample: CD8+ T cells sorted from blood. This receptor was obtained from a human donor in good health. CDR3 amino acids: CASSLVESSYNEQFF. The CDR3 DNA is TGTGCCAGCAGCTTGGTGGAGAGCTCCTACAATGAGCAGTTCTTC.